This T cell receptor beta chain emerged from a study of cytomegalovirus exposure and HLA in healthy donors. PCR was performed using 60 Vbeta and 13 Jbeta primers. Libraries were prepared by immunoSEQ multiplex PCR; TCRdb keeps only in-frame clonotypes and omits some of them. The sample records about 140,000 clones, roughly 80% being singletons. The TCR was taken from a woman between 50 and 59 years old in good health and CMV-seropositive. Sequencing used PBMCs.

CDR3 coding DNA: TGCGCCAGCAGCTTGGTACTAGCGGGGGCCCACTACGAGCAGTACTTC. Its translation: CASSLVLAGAHYEQYF. The V call is TRBV5-1, the J call TRBJ2-7, with 11 bases fitting TRBD2. This CDR3 has 16 amino acids. In germline, CDR1 is SGHRS, CDR2 YFSETQ. V lost 0 bases, J lost 3 bases, and 5 bases stayed unmatched.